This TCR beta chain appears in the sequencing data of a study of OX40 agonist ivuxolimab in advanced cancers. Study-level background: It was ivuxolimab, an agonistic anti-OX40 (CD134) antibody, that patients were treated with. It was permissible to have had prior anti-PD-1, anti-PD-L1 or anti-CTLA-4 therapy, and around 40% had some. General study points: In the 0.1 to 3.0 mg/kg range, CD4+ and CD8+ blood T cells had expanded clonally by week 6. Some of the nonresponding patients also showed low levels of normalized T-cell clonal expansion.

Here immunoSEQ multiplex PCR was the method, and the copy in TCRdb shows in-frame clones only, minus some. The data show about 79,000 clones, approximately 94% seen once. Concerning this clone itself: Its antigen is currently unknown.

This specimen was CD4+ or CD8+ T cells sorted from blood, taken in a trial of the OX40 agonist ivuxolimab. This receptor was identified in an adult with an advanced solid tumor such as melanoma, head and neck, liver or kidney cancer.

Here the CDR3 DNA reads TGTGCCAGCAGTTCTGGACTAGCGGGCGTCATTAATGAGCAGTTCTTC. This translates into CASSSGLAGVINEQFF. The chain employs TRBV27 and TRBJ2-1, with 11 bases that match TRBD2. The germline CDR1 and CDR2 sequences are MNHEY and SMNVEV (reference sequence). V dropped 4 bases and J dropped 7; count of bases not matched to a gene: 9. The CDR3 totals 16 residues.